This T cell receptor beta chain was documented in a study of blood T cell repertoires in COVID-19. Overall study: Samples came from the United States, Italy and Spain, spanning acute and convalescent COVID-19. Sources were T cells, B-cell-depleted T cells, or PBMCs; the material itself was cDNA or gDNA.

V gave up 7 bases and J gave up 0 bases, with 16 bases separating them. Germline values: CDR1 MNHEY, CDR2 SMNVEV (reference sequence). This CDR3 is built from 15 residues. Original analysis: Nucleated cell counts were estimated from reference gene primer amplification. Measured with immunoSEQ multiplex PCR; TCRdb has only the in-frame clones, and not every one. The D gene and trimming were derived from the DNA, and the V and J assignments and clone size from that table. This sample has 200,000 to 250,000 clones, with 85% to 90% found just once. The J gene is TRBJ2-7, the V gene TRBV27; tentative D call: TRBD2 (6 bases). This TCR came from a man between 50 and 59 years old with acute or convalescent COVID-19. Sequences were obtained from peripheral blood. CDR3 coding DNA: TGTGCCAGCACCCCCGCGGGGACGGGCTCCTACGAGCAGTACTTC. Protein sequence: CASTPAGTGSYEQYF.